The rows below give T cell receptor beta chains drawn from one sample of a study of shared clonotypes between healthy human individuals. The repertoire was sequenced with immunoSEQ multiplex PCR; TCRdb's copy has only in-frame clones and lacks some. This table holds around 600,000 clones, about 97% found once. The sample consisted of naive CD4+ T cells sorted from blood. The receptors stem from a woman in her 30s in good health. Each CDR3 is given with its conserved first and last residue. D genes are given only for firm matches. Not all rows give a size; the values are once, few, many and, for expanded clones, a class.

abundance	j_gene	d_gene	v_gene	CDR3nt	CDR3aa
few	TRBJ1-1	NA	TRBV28	TGTGCCAGCAGTTATGGAGGCCATGAAGCTTTCTTT	CASSYGGHEAFF
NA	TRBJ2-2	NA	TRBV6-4	TGTGCCAGCCCTACTAGTCCCACCGGGGAGCTGTTTTTT	CASPTSPTGELFF
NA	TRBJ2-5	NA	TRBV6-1	TGTGCCAGCACCGTCCAGGGGCGTAAGACCCAGTACTTC	CASTVQGRKTQYF
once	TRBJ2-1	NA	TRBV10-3	TGTGCCATCAGTGGTCAGTCGGATGAGCAGTTCTTC	CAISGQSDEQFF
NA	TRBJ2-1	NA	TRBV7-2	TGTGCCAGCAGCCCGGGCTACGCCTACAATGAGCAGTTCTTC	CASSPGYAYNEQFF
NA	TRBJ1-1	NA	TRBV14	TGTGCCAGCAGATACACGTACCGGGGGAGGACTGAAGCTTTCTTT	CASRYTYRGRTEAFF
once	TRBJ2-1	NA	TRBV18	TGTGCCAGCTCACCCACGCTAAATTTGAGGGCCTCACACAATGAGCAGTTCTTC	CASSPTLNLRASHNEQFF
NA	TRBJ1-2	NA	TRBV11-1	TGTGCCAGCAGCCCGTCGCCAGAGAACTATGGCTACACCTTC	CASSPSPENYGYTF
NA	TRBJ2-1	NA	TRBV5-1	TGCGCCAGCAACCCTCCGGGCGAATACAATGAGCAGTTCTTC	CASNPPGEYNEQFF
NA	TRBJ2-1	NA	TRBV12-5	TGTGCTAGTGGTTTGCCCAGTAATGAGCAGTTCTTC	CASGLPSNEQFF
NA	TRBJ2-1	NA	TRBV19	TGTGCCAGTAGTATCCGACGGAACAATGAGCAGTTCTTC	CASSIRRNNEQFF
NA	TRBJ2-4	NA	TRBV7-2	TGTGCCAGCAGCCAACTCAGGGTAGGGGATCAGTACTTC	CASSQLRVGDQYF
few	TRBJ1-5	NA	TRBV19	TGTGCCAGTAGTATGAGGGCCCAGCCCCAGCATTTT	CASSMRAQPQHF
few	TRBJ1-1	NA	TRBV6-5	TGTGCCAGCACCCTCGGACGAATGAACACTGAAGCTTTCTTT	CASTLGRMNTEAFF
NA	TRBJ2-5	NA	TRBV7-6	TGTGCCAGCAGCTTAGGAGGGGATTTACAAGAGACCCAGTACTTC	CASSLGGDLQETQYF
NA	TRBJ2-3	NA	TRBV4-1	TGCGCCAGCAGCCAAGATCGTACAGTTACGCAGTATTTT	CASSQDRTVTQYF
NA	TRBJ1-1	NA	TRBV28	TGTGCCAGCAGCCGGGGAGGGAGTCTGAACACTGAAGCTTTCTTT	CASSRGGSLNTEAFF
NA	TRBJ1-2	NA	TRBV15	TGTGCCACCAGCAGAGGAGTCACTACAGACCCTATGAGTGGCTACACCTTC	CATSRGVTTDPMSGYTF
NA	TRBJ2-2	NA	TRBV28	TGTGCCAGCAGTTTATGGAAGCCAACCGGGGAGCTGTTTTTT	CASSLWKPTGELFF
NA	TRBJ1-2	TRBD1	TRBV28	TGTGCCAGCAGTTTAAGGCAGGGGGCGAACTATGGCTACACCTTC	CASSLRQGANYGYTF
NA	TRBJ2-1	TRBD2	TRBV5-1	TGCGCCAGCAGCTTGTTAGCGGGAGGTTTCAATGAGCAGTTCTTC	CASSLLAGGFNEQFF
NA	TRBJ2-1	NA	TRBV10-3	TGTGCCATCAGTGATCGAAGCTCCTACAATGAGCAGTTCTTC	CAISDRSSYNEQFF
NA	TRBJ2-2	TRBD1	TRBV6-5	TGTGCCAGCAGTAAAGGGGGCGGAACCGGGGAGCTGTTTTTT	CASSKGGGTGELFF
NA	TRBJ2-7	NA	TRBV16	TGTGCCAGCAGCCGGAGAGAGGGGTCCTACGAGCAGTACTTC	CASSRREGSYEQYF
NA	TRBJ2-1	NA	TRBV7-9	TGTGCCAGCAGCTTGCACCAGCCTGGAGCTAGCGCCGATGAGCAGTTCTTC	CASSLHQPGASADEQFF
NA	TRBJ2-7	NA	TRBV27	TGTGCCAGCAGCACCGCGGGATGGTACGAGCAGTACTTC	CASSTAGWYEQYF
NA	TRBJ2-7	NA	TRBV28	TGTGCCAGCAGTTTAGGGATTCCCTACGAGCAGTACTTC	CASSLGIPYEQYF
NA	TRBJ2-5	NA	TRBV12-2	TGTGCAAGTCGCTTAGCGGGGAGGACTAGCGGTCAAGAGACCCAGTACTTC	CASRLAGRTSGQETQYF
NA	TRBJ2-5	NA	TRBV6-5	TGTGCCAGCAGTTACGGGGAGACCCAGTACTTC	CASSYGETQYF
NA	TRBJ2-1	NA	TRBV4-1	TGCGCCAGCAGCCAAGATAAGGGGACCGTCTACAATGAGCAGTTCTTC	CASSQDKGTVYNEQFF
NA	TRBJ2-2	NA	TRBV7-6	TGTGCCAGCAGCCCCCGGAGGGGAGTGACCGGGGAGCTGTTTTTT	CASSPRRGVTGELFF
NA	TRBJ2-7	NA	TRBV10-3	TGTGCCATCAGTGAGTCCCAGAAGCAGTACTTC	CAISESQKQYF
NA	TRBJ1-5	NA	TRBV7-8	TGTGCCAGCAGCTTAGGACCGGTCCCGTCTAGCAATCAGCCCCAGCATTTT	CASSLGPVPSSNQPQHF
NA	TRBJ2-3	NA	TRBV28	TGTGCCAGCAATAACCCGGGTTGGGATACGCAGTATTTT	CASNNPGWDTQYF
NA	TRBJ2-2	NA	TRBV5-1	TGCGCCAGCAGCTTGACCGGGAGTGACGGGGAGCTGTTTTTT	CASSLTGSDGELFF
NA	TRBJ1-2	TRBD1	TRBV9	TGTGCCAGCAGCGTTCGACAGGGGGCTGGTGGCTACACCTTC	CASSVRQGAGGYTF
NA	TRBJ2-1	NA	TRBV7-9	TGTGCCAGCCTTGTGGTGAGCTCCTACAATGAGCAGTTCTTC	CASLVVSSYNEQFF
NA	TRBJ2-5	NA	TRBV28	TGTGCCAGCAGCCTGGCTAGAGCCCAGTACTTC	CASSLARAQYF
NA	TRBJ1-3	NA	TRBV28	TGTGCCAGCAGTCCCGTGGCCGCAGCGGTTCGCTCTGGAAACACCATATATTTT	CASSPVAAAVRSGNTIYF
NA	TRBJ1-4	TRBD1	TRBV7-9	TGTGCCAGCAACCAACGCGGGACAGACGAAAAACTGTTTTTT	CASNQRGTDEKLFF
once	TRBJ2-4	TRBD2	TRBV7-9	TGTGCCAGCAGCGGGACTAGCGGGCAGAAAAACATTCAGTACTTC	CASSGTSGQKNIQYF
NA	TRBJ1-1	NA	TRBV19	TGTGCCAGTTACTCCGGGACACATAACACTGAAGCTTTCTTT	CASYSGTHNTEAFF
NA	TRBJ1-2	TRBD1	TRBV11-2	TGTGCCAGCAGCCAGGGACAGGCCAATGGCTACACCTTC	CASSQGQANGYTF
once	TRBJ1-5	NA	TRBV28	TGTGCCAGCAGTCTAGAAAAAACTAGCTTTAGGACTCATAGCAATCAGCCCCAGCATTTT	CASSLEKTSFRTHSNQPQHF
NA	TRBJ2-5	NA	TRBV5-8	TGTGCCAGCAGCGCCCGGGAAGAGACCCAGTACTTC	CASSAREETQYF
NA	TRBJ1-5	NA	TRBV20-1	TGCAGTGCTGGAAGGGGGCAGCCCCAGCATTTT	CSAGRGQPQHF
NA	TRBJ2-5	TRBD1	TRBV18	TGTGCCAGCTCACCATGGACAGGGGGCGGACAAGAGACCCAGTACTTC	CASSPWTGGGQETQYF
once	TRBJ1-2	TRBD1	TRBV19	TGTGCCAGTAGTCGAGATCGTGGGACAGGGGATGGCTACACCTTC	CASSRDRGTGDGYTF
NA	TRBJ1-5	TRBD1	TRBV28	TGTGCCAGCATCAAATGGACGGGACAGGGGACTCAGCCCCAGCATTTT	CASIKWTGQGTQPQHF
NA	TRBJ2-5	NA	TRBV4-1	TGCGCCAGCAGCCAAGTGCCACTTCAAGAGACCCAGTACTTC	CASSQVPLQETQYF
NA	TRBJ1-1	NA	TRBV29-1	TGCAGCGTGAGTGGTATGAACACTGAAGCTTTCTTT	CSVSGMNTEAFF
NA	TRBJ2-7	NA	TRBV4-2	TGTGCCAGCAGCCAATTGTGGCTGCCTAGGAGCGAGCAGTACTTC	CASSQLWLPRSEQYF
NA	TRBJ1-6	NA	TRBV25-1	TGTGCCAGCAGTGTGTCTCAGGGAGGACACTCACCCCTCCACTTT	CASSVSQGGHSPLHF
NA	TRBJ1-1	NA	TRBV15	TGTGCCACCAGCAGGTTTGGCACTGAAGCTTTCTTT	CATSRFGTEAFF
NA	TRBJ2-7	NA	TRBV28	TGTGCCAGCAGCCGGGCTAGCCCTCCTAACGAGCAGTACTTC	CASSRASPPNEQYF
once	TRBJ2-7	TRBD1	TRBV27	TGTGCCAGCAAACCCGGGGACAGTAAAATTGAGCAGTACTTC	CASKPGDSKIEQYF
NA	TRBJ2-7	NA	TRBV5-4	TGTGCCAGCAGCCAGACAATGGGGACGGGGAACTACGAGCAGTACTTC	CASSQTMGTGNYEQYF
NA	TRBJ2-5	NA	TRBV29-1	TGCAGCGTTGCCGGGGGGCGGGAGTTTGCCCAAGAGACCCAGTACTTC	CSVAGGREFAQETQYF